This T cell receptor beta chain originates from a study of shared clonotypes between healthy human individuals. Notes on the study in general: Rarefaction revealed incomplete sorted-subset sequencing despite large depth.

The junction had 5 bases not matched to a gene; V was cut back by 1 base and J by 0 bases. The CDR3 extends over 18 amino acids. Germline assignment: CDR1 MGHRA and CDR2 YSYEKL. As regards this clone: Antigen specificity is unknown.

Generated by immunoSEQ multiplex PCR, the TCRdb table keeps only in-frame clones and is missing some. The table shows fewer than 1.6 million clones, with roughly 98.5% occurring only once. The origin of this receptor is a man in his thirties or forties in good health. Sequenced: naive CD4+ T cells sorted from blood. The subset: CD45RA+ positively selected. V gene TRBV4-1 combines with J gene TRBJ2-3; 12 positions agree with TRBD2. The CDR3 sequence is CASSQGSGTSGSTDTQYF. The DNA for the CDR3 is TGCGCCAGCAGCCAAGGGTCGGGGACTAGCGGGAGCACAGATACGCAGTATTTT.